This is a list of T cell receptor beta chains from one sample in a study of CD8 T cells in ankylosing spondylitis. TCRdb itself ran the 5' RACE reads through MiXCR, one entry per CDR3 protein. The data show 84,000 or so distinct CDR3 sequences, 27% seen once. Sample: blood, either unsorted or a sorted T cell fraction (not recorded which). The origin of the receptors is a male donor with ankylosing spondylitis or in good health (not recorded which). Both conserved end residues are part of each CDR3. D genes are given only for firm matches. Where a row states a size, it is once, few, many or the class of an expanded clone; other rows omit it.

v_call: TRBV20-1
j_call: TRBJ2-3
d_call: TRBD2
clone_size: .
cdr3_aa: CSARRVGLAGDTQYF
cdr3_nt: TGCAGTGCTAGACGCGTCGGACTAGCGGGAGATACGCAGTATTTT

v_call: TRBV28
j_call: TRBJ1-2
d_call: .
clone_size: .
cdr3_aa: CASSPRTARGYTF
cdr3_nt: TGTGCCAGCAGTCCCAGGACAGCTCGGGGCTACACCTTC

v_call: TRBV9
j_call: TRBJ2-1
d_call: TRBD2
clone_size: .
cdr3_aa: CASSGQNLAGAPWSNEQFF
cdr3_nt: TGTGCCAGCAGCGGACAAAACCTAGCGGGAGCCCCTTGGAGTAATGAGCAGTTCTTC

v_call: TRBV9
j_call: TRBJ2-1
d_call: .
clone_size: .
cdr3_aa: CARQSGPGRDEQFF
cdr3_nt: TGTGCCAGGCAGAGCGGGCCTGGTAGGGATGAGCAGTTCTTC

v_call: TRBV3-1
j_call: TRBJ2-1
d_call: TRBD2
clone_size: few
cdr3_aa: CASSQAGGAGFNDEQFF
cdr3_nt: TGTGCCAGCAGCCAAGCGGGGGGGGCTGGTTTCAACGATGAGCAGTTCTTC

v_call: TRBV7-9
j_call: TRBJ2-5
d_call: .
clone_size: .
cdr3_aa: CASSLNFGKQETQYF
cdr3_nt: TGTGCCAGCAGCTTAAACTTCGGGAAGCAAGAGACCCAGTACTTC

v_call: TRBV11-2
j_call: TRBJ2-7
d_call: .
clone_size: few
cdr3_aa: CASSTDPAYEQYF
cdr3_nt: TGTGCCAGCAGCACCGACCCCGCCTACGAGCAGTACTTC

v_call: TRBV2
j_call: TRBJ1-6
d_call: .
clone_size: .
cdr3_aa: CASRGGVENSPLHF
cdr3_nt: TGTGCCAGCAGGGGAGGAGTAGAGAATTCACCCCTCCACTTT

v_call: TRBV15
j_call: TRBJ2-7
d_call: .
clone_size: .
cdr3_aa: CATSRDRGFSDEQYF
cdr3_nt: TGTGCCACCAGCAGAGATCGGGGTTTTAGCGACGAGCAGTACTTC

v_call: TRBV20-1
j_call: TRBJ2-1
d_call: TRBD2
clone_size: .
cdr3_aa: CRLTGTTTDEQFF
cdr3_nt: TGCAGATTAACCGGGACTACCACCGATGAGCAGTTCTTC

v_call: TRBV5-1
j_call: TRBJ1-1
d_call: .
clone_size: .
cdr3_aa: CASSFDLNTEAFF
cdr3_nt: TGCGCCAGCAGCTTCGACTTGAACACTGAAGCTTTCTTT

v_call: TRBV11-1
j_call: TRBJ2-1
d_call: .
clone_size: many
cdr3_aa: CASSSTLPRTSLINEQFF
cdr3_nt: TGTGCCAGCAGCTCCACATTACCCCGGACAAGCCTGATCAATGAGCAGTTCTTC

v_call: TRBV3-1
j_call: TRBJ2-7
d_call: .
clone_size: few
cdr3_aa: CASSHRAGTYEQYF
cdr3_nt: TGTGCCAGCAGTCACAGAGCCGGTACCTACGAGCAGTACTTC

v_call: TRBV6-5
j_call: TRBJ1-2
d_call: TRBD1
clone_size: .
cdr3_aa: CASSYRGTAGGYTF
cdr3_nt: TGTGCCAGCAGTTACCGAGGGACAGCGGGAGGCTACACCTTC

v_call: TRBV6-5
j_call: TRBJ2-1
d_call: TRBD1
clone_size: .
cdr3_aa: CASSSSFGQGQEQFF
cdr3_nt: TGTGCCAGCAGTTCCTCCTTCGGACAGGGGCAGGAGCAGTTCTTC

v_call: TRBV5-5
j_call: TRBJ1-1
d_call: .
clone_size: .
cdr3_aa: CASSLRATDTEAFF
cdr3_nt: TGTGCCAGCAGCCTCCGGGCCACAGACACTGAAGCTTTCTTT

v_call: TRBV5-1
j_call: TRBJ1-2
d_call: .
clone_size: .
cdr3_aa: CASSFGVGANYGYTF
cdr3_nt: TGCGCCAGCAGCTTTGGAGTGGGTGCCAACTATGGCTACACCTTC

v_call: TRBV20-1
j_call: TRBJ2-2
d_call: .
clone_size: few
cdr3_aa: CSARGRGRNTGELFF
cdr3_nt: TGCAGTGCTAGGGGACGGGGGCGAAACACCGGGGAGCTGTTTTTT

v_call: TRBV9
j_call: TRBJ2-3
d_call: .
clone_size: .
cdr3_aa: CASSVGDLGPPHTDTQYF
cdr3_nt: TGTGCCAGCAGCGTAGGGGACTTAGGACCACCCCACACAGATACGCAGTATTTT

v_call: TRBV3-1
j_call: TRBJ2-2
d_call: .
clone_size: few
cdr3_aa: CASSPTVTTGELFF
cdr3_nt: TGTGCCAGCAGCCCCACAGTGACCACCGGGGAGCTGTTTTTT

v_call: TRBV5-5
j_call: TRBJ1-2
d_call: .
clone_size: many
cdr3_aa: CASSLSGTGANYGYTF
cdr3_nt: TGTGCCAGCAGCTTGTCTGGGACGGGAGCTAACTATGGCTACACCTTC

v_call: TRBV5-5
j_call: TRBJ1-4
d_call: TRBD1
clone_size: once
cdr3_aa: CASSPTGGPNEKLFF
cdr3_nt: TGTGCCAGCAGCCCGACAGGGGGCCCGAATGAAAAACTGTTTTTT

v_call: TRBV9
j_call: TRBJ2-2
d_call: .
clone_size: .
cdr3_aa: CASSVGQGPGELFF
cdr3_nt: TGTGCCAGCAGCGTAGGGCAGGGTCCCGGGGAGCTGTTTTTT

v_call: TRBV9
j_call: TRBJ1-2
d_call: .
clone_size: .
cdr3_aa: CASSVGNYGYTF
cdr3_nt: TGTGCCAGCAGCGTAGGGAACTATGGCTACACCTTC

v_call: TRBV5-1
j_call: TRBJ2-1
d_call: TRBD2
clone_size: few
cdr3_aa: CASSLVVAGNYEQFF
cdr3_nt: TGCGCCAGCAGCTTGGTGGTAGCGGGGAATTATGAGCAGTTCTTC

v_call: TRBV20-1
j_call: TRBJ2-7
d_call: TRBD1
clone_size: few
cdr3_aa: CSATTLGGQGHEQYF
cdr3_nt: TGCAGTGCTACTACCTTGGGGGGACAGGGGCACGAGCAGTACTTC

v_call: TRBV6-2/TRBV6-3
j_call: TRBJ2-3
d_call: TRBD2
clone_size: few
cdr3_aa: CASSLGLAGDTQYF
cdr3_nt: TGTGCCAGCAGCCTAGGACTAGCGGGGGATACGCAGTATTTT

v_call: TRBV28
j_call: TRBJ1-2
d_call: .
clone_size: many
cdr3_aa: CASSFSPSGERGYTF
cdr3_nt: TGTGCCAGCAGCTTCTCCCCGTCAGGGGAGAGGGGCTACACCTTC

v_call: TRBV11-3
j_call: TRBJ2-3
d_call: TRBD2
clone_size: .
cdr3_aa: CASSVGLAGGDTQYF
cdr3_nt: TGTGCCAGCAGCGTAGGACTAGCGGGGGGAGATACGCAGTATTTT

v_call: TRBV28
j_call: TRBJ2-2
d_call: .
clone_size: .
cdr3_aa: CVAGRTPNTGELFF
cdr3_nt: TGTGTCGCCGGTCGGACACCGAACACCGGGGAGCTGTTTTTT

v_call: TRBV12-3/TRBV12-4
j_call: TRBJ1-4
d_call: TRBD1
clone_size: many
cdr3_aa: CASSPGQGNEKLFF
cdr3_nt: TGTGCCAGCAGTCCGGGACAGGGCAATGAAAAACTGTTTTTT

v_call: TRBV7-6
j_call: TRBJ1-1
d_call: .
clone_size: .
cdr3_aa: CASSPRELDTEAFF
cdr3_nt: TGTGCCAGCAGCCCCCGTGAGTTGGACACTGAAGCTTTCTTT

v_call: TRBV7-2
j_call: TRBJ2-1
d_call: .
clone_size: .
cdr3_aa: CASSLDQRQYNEQFF
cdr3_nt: TGTGCCAGCAGCTTAGATCAGCGACAGTACAATGAGCAGTTCTTC

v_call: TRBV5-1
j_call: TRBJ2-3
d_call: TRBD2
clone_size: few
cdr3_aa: CASSLASGDTQYF
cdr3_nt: TGCGCCAGCAGCTTGGCTAGCGGGGATACGCAGTATTTT

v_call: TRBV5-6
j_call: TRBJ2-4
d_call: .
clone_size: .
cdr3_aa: CASTLDGTVNIQYF
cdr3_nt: TGTGCCAGCACTTTGGACGGAACTGTCAACATTCAGTACTTC

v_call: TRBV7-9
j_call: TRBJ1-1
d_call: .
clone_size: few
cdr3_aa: CASSLIQGRTEAFF
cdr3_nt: TGTGCCAGCAGCTTAATCCAGGGGAGGACTGAAGCTTTCTTT

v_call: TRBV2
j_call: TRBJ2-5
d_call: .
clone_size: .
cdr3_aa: CASIREREETQYF
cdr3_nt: TGTGCCAGCATACGGGAGAGGGAAGAGACCCAGTACTTC

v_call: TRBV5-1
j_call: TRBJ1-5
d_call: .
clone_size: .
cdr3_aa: CASSRSGESYQPQHF
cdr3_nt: TGCGCCAGCAGCCGATCAGGGGAGTCTTATCAGCCCCAGCATTTT

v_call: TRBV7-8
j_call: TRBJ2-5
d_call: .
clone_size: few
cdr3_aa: CASSLVRDSWSQETQYF
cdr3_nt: TGTGCCAGCAGCTTAGTCCGGGACTCCTGGTCCCAAGAGACCCAGTACTTC

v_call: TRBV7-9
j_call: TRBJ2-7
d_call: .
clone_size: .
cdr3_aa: CASSSPARGAYEQYF
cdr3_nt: TGTGCCAGCAGCTCGCCGGCTAGAGGAGCTTACGAGCAGTACTTC

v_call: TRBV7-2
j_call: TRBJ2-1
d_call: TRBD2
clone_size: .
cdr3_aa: CASSLNGLAGTEQFF
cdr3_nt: TGTGCCAGCAGCTTAAACGGACTAGCGGGAACTGAGCAGTTCTTC

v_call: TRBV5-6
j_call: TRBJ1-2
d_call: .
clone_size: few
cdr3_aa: CASSQVSAYGYTF
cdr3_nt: TGTGCCAGCAGCCAGGTGTCGGCCTATGGCTACACCTTC

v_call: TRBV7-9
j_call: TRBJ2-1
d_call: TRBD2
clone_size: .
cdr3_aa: CASSKREAGVYNEQFF
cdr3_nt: TGTGCCAGCAGCAAGAGGGAAGCGGGAGTCTACAATGAGCAGTTCTTC

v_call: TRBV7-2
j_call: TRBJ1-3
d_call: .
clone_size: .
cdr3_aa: CASSLVEGGNTIYF
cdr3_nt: TGTGCCAGCAGCTTAGTTGAAGGGGGAAACACCATATATTTT

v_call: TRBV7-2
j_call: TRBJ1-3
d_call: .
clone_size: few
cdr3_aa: CASSRDFYSGNTIYF
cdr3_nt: TGTGCCAGCAGCCGCGACTTTTACTCTGGAAACACCATATATTTT

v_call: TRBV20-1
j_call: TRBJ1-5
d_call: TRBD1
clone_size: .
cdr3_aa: CSAELGTGLQPQHF
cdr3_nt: TGCAGTGCTGAACTTGGGACAGGGCTCCAGCCCCAGCATTTT

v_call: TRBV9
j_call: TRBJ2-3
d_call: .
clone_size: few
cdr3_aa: CASSVPTDTQYF
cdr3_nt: TGTGCCAGCAGCGTACCCACAGATACGCAGTATTTT

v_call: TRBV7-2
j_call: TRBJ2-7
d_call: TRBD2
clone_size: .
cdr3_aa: CASSGTSGIAYEQYF
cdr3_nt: TGTGCCAGCAGCGGTACTAGCGGTATAGCCTACGAGCAGTACTTC

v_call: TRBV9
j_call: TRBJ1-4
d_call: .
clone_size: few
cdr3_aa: CASSAPGGGREKLFF
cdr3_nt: TGTGCCAGCAGCGCCCCCGGGGGGGGGCGTGAAAAACTGTTTTTT